What follows are 28 T cell receptor beta chains derived from one specimen sequenced in a study of a mutant IDH1 vaccine in newly diagnosed glioma. Libraries were prepared by immunoSEQ multiplex PCR; TCRdb keeps only in-frame clonotypes and omits some of them. The table lists some 67,000 clones, about 83% of them singletons. Described time point: baseline, week 1 (first vaccination visit). The treatment denotes: pre-vaccination baseline after standard-of-care therapy. The starting material was peripheral blood mononuclear cells (PBMCs), obtained from a glioma patient treated with radiotherapy, temozolomide or both. Receptors were obtained from a woman between 18 and 29 years old with glioma. Some clones in this sample may be carry-over from other donors' samples.

The chain is built from TRBV7-9 and TRBJ2-3; D is unresolved. The CDR3 totals 14 residues. Deletions cut 5 bases from V and 6 bases from J, with 15 bases between. Germline V gene lookup returns CDR1 SEHNR and CDR2 FQNEAQ (reference sequence). The chain's CDR3 is CASSTEVAADTQYF. The CDR3 nucleotides read TGTGCCAGCAGCACTGAAGTTGCAGCGGATACGCAGTATTTT.

The gene calls are TRBV19 and TRBJ2-4; perhaps TRBD1 as D (6 bases). Trimming shortened V by 7 bases and J by 1 base, and 14 bases separated the two germline ends. CDR1 and CDR2 (germline): LNHDA, SQIVND (reference sequence). The CDR3 contains 15 residues. CDR3 loop: CASTHRALAKNIQYF. The CDR3 bases are TGTGCCAGTACCCACAGGGCTCTGGCCAAAAACATTCAGTACTTC.

The rearrangement links TRBV5-4 to TRBJ1-3; no clear D gene. This CDR3 spans 14 amino acids. Germline values: CDR1 SGHNT, CDR2 YYREEE (reference sequence). V was cut by 0 bases and J by 5 bases, with 9 bases left in between. This CDR3 is CASSLGGYRNTIYF. The CDR3 bases are TGTGCCAGCAGCTTGGGGGGATACAGAAACACCATATATTTT.

This chain joins TRBV7-9 and TRBJ1-1; D is unresolved. The germline CDR1 and CDR2 sequences are SEHNR and FQNEAQ (reference sequence). This CDR3 region has 15 residues. Trimming stripped 5 bases from V and 0 bases from J, with 13 bases between. The CDR3 protein is CASSPGHSMNTEAFF. The CDR3 coding sequence is TGTGCCAGCAGCCCGGGTCATTCTATGAACACTGAAGCTTTCTTT. Using reference TRBV7-9 and TRBJ1-1 for the parts outside the CDR3, the full variable domain is DTGVSQNPRHKITKRGQNVTFRCDPISEHNRLYWYRQTLGQGPEFLTYFQNEAQLEKSRLLSDRFSAERPKGSFSTLEIQRTEQGDSAMYLCASSPGHSMNTEAFFGQGTRLTVV.

This chain joins TRBV19 and TRBJ1-5; D is unresolved. CDR3 length equals 15 residues. Germline V gene sequence: CDR1 LNHDA, CDR2 SQIVND (reference sequence). The ends were cut back, 4 bases at V and 3 bases at J, with 13 bases in the middle. CDR3: CASSTPIGSNQPQHF. DNA for the CDR3: TGTGCCAGTAGTACTCCTATAGGGTCCAATCAGCCCCAGCATTTT.

This clone is a singleton in its sample. V gene TRBV7-8 combines with J gene TRBJ2-7; 8 nucleotides align to TRBD1. CDR3 size: 15 residues. Trimming at V came to 2 bases and at J to 4 bases, leaving 7 bases not matched to a gene. Germline V gene lookup returns CDR1 SGHVS and CDR2 FQNEAQ. CDR3: CASSLRQGHGYEQYF. The CDR3 DNA follows: TGTGCCAGCAGCTTAAGACAGGGGCACGGATACGAGCAGTACTTC.

The rearrangement joins TRBV7-9 to TRBJ2-5, with D unclear. Trimming removed 8 bases from V and 1 base from J, with 14 bases in between. The V gene's germline CDR1 is SEHNR and CDR2 FQNEAQ (reference sequence). This CDR3 spans 14 amino acids. The CDR3 sequence: CASLGRNIQETQYF. The CDR3 bases are TGTGCCAGCCTAGGGCGCAATATCCAAGAGACCCAGTACTTC.

This clone was counted once. This sequence joins TRBV7-7 and TRBJ2-5; D is unresolved. CDR3 size: 11 residues. Germline V gene sequence: CDR1 SSHAT, CDR2 FNYEAQ (reference sequence). The CDR3 DNA follows: TGTGCTAGGTACAGTCAAGAGACCCAGTACTTC. This translates into CARYSQETQYF.

J is TRBJ1-3 and V is TRBV29-1; 8 nucleotides align to TRBD1. The CDR3 is 14 amino acids. CDR1 and CDR2 (germline): SQVTM, ANQGSEA. Trimming took 4 bases from V and 2 from J; bases not matched to a gene: 4. The CDR3 nucleotides are TGCAGCGTTGGGCAGGGGGCTACTGGAAACACCATATATTTT. Residues: CSVGQGATGNTIYF.

The chain couples TRBV6-6 to TRBJ1-2, with a tentative D call TRBD1 (5 bases). This CDR3 comprises 13 residues. V dropped 2 bases and J dropped 6 bases, with 10 bases sitting between them. Germline V gives CDR1 MNHNY, CDR2 SVGAGI (reference sequence). For the CDR3, the DNA is TGTGCCAGCAGTTACGGGGGGGGGAATGGCTACACCTTC. Translation gives CASSYGGGNGYTF.

V usage is TRBV30 and J usage is TRBJ2-3; maybe TRBD2 (6 bases). Per the germline V gene, CDR1 is GTSNPN and CDR2 is SVGIG (reference sequence). V lost 4 bases, J lost 4 bases, and 18 bases lay in between. This CDR3 spans 15 amino acids. This CDR3 reads CAWNLGGGVADTQYF. CDR3 nucleotide sequence: TGTGCCTGGAATCTTGGGGGAGGTGTCGCAGATACGCAGTATTTT.

The chain is built from TRBV6-5 and TRBJ2-7, with D possibly TRBD2 on 5 matching bases. Per the germline V gene, CDR1 is MNHEY and CDR2 is SVGAGI. CDR3 length equals 13 residues. Trimming cost V 9 bases and J 2 bases, with 14 bases left between them. CDR3: CASTSRVTYEQYF. CDR3 DNA: TGTGCCAGTACTAGTAGGGTCACCTACGAGCAGTACTTC.

V is TRBV6-6 and J is TRBJ1-1; D uncertain. CDR3 length: 13 residues. Germline loops: CDR1 MNHNY, CDR2 SVGAGI (reference sequence). The V end was cut by 2 bases, the J end by 3 bases, with 7 bases between. The CDR3 here is CASSYGGYTEAFF. The CDR3 nucleotides read TGTGCCAGCAGTTACGGCGGGTACACTGAAGCTTTCTTT.

The gene calls are TRBV18 and TRBJ2-4; TRBD1 aligns across 8 bases. Trimming took 3 bases from V and 0 from J; bases not matched to a gene: 10. The CDR3 length is 18 residues. Germline V gene lookup returns CDR1 KGHSH and CDR2 LQKENI. The CDR3 here is CASSPRTGIALAKNIQYF. CDR3 DNA sequence: TGTGCCAGCTCACCGAGGACAGGGATCGCTCTAGCCAAAAACATTCAGTACTTC.

J is TRBJ1-4 and V is TRBV5-1, with D unresolved. Trimming pared 4 bases from V and 5 bases from J, leaving 18 bases between. CDR3 length: 16 residues. Germline assignment: CDR1 SGHRS and CDR2 YFSETQ. In nucleotides, the CDR3 is TGCGCCAGCAGCCCTTGGAACTCAGAACCGAATGAAAAACTGTTTTTT. Its protein product is CASSPWNSEPNEKLFF.

J is TRBJ2-6 and V is TRBV11-2; D is possibly TRBD2 (5 bases). Germline CDR1 is SGHAT and CDR2 is FQNNGV. CDR3 length: 17 amino acids. The V end lost 0 bases, the J end lost 0 bases, and 9 bases lay between the germline ends. As DNA, the CDR3 is TGTGCCAGCAGCTTAGATGGGCGGGCCTCTGGGGCCAACGTCCTGACTTTC. Amino acids: CASSLDGRASGANVLTF. The variable domain in full, with the rest retrieved from reference TRBV11-2 and TRBJ2-6, is EAGVAQSPRYKIIEKRQSVAFWCNPISGHATLYWYQQILGQGPKLLIQFQNNGVVDDSQLPKDRFSAERLKGVDSTLKIQPAKLEDSAVYLCASSLDGRASGANVLTFGAGSRLTVL.

This clone has only one observation. This chain links TRBV30 with TRBJ2-7; D is possibly TRBD1 (5 bases). The CDR3 is 15 residues long. Looked up from germline, CDR1 is GTSNPN and CDR2 is SVGIG (reference sequence). The V and J ends lost 4 bases and 4 bases respectively, with 20 bases between them. This CDR3 is CAWTRPGLKGYEQYF. The CDR3 coding sequence is TGTGCCTGGACTCGTCCAGGGTTAAAAGGATACGAGCAGTACTTC.

The chain uses TRBV11-2 and TRBJ1-3; D may be TRBD1 (5 bases). CDR1 and CDR2 from the germline V gene are SGHAT and FQNNGV. This CDR3 has 15 residues. V lost 5 bases and J lost 3, with 14 bases in between. The CDR3 loop is CASSLSGDGGNTIYF. DNA of the CDR3: TGTGCCAGCAGCCTTAGTGGGGACGGTGGAAACACCATATATTTT. Based on the CDR3 plus reference TRBV11-2 and TRBJ1-3, the full variable domain is EAGVAQSPRYKIIEKRQSVAFWCNPISGHATLYWYQQILGQGPKLLIQFQNNGVVDDSQLPKDRFSAERLKGVDSTLKIQPAKLEDSAVYLCASSLSGDGGNTIYFGEGSWLTVV.

This clone was seen a single time. This chain links TRBV4-1 with TRBJ1-1; no firm D call. V gave up 2 bases and J gave up 4 bases, with 11 bases separating them. This CDR3 spans 14 amino acids. Germline V gene lookup returns CDR1 MGHRA and CDR2 YSYEKL. CDR3 residues: CASSQTVPGTEAFF. DNA of the CDR3: TGCGCCAGCAGCCAAACGGTGCCCGGCACTGAAGCTTTCTTT.

As DNA, the CDR3 is TGTGCCAGCAGCACATGGGGGGGGGCCGTTAATGAAAAACTGTTTTTT. This sequence encodes CASSTWGGAVNEKLFF. The V call is TRBV2, the J call TRBJ1-4; maybe TRBD1 (6 bases). From germline, CDR1 is SNHLY and CDR2 FYNNEI. The ends were cut back, 6 bases at V and 4 bases at J, with 18 bases in the middle. The CDR3 is 16 amino acids.

The chain joins TRBV6-6 to TRBJ2-7; D is unclear. The CDR3 is 14 amino acids. Germline assignment: CDR1 MNHNY and CDR2 SVGAGI (reference sequence). V lost 0 bases and J lost 3, with 9 bases in between. The CDR3 DNA follows: TGTGCCAGCAGTTACTCGCCGGAAGGCTACGAGCAGTACTTC. Protein sequence: CASSYSPEGYEQYF.

This sequence joins TRBV5-1 and TRBJ2-7; 10 positions match TRBD1. V shed 2 bases and J 0 bases; nucleotides not matched to a gene: 11. The CDR3 has 18 amino acids. CDR1 and CDR2 from the germline V gene are SGHRS and YFSETQ. CDR3 nucleotides: TGCGCCAGCAGCTTCCCTCCGGGACAGGGGATCCTCTCCTACGAGCAGTACTTC. This codes for CASSFPPGQGILSYEQYF.

The CDR3 loop reads CASSQVGGRVSTDTQYF. In DNA, the CDR3 is TGCGCCAGCAGCCAAGTGGGTGGCAGGGTTAGCACAGATACGCAGTATTTT. The chain is built from TRBV5-1 and TRBJ2-3; possible D gene TRBD1, 5 bases. Trimming removed 4 bases at V and 0 bases at J, with 18 bases between. Germline CDR1 SGHRS, CDR2 YFSETQ. The CDR3 length is 17 residues.

This clone was recorded once. V and J are TRBV7-9 and TRBJ2-1, with 9 positions matching TRBD2. V lost 5 bases and J lost 7; bases outside the gene matches: 6. From germline, CDR1 is SEHNR and CDR2 FQNEAQ (reference sequence). The CDR3 has 14 residues. This chain's CDR3 is CASSGARGGNEQFF. CDR3 in DNA: TGTGCCAGCAGCGGGGCGCGGGGGGGAAATGAGCAGTTCTTC. The whole variable domain, filled in from reference TRBV7-9 and TRBJ2-1, reads DTGVSQNPRHKITKRGQNVTFRCDPISEHNRLYWYRQTLGQGPEFLTYFQNEAQLEKSRLLSDRFSAERPKGSFSTLEIQRTEQGDSAMYLCASSGARGGNEQFFGPGTRLTVL.

This sequence joins TRBV29-1 and TRBJ2-3; perhaps TRBD1 as D (6 bases). Germline CDR1 and CDR2: SQVTM and ANQGSEA. The CDR3 totals 17 residues. Trimming stripped 6 bases from V and 2 bases from J, with 24 bases between. The CDR3 sequence: CSVFPTRTPGDTDTQYF. The CDR3 coding sequence is TGCAGCGTCTTCCCTACCCGCACTCCAGGGGACACAGATACGCAGTATTTT.

This clone was seen just once. The chain recombines TRBV5-1 with TRBJ2-2, with D perhaps TRBD1 or TRBD2 (5 bases each). Germline V gives CDR1 SGHRS, CDR2 YFSETQ. This CDR3 region has 16 residues. V lost 2 bases and J 0 bases, leaving 11 bases between the germline ends. The CDR3: CASSLTGPANTGELFF. The CDR3 DNA reads as TGCGCCAGCAGCTTAACGGGACCGGCGAACACCGGGGAGCTGTTTTTT.

The chain couples TRBV19 to TRBJ2-1; possible D gene TRBD2, 5 bases. V lost 5 bases to trimming and J lost 6 bases, with 20 bases between them. This CDR3 spans 16 amino acids. Germline V lookup: CDR1 LNHDA, CDR2 SQIVND (reference sequence). CDR3 in amino acids: CASSPLGPGLVNEQFF. The DNA for the CDR3 is TGTGCCAGTAGTCCCTTAGGTCCGGGATTGGTCAATGAGCAGTTCTTC. The whole variable domain, remainder taken from reference TRBV19 and TRBJ2-1, is DGGITQSPKYLFRKEGQNVTLSCEQNLNHDAMYWYRQDPGQGLRLIYYSQIVNDFQKGDIAEGYSVSREKKESFPLTVTSAQKNPTAFYLCASSPLGPGLVNEQFFGPGTRLTVL.

The chain has TRBV6-5 and TRBJ2-6; D is perhaps TRBD1 or TRBD2 (5 bases each). The germline V gene encodes CDR1 MNHEY and CDR2 SVGAGI. CDR3 size: 16 residues. With 2 bases removed from V and 12 bases from J, the gap between germline ends came to 20 bases. CDR3 DNA: TGTGCCAGCAGTTACGGGCGGCCACCTAAGAGGGGCGTCCTGACTTTC. Protein sequence: CASSYGRPPKRGVLTF.